The rows below give T cell receptor beta chains drawn from one sample of a study of T cell changes during pregnancy in multiple sclerosis. This table comes from immunoSEQ multiplex PCR, and its TCRdb copy is limited to in-frame clones, with some not included. Of 40,000 to 55,000 clones listed, 85% to 90% are singletons. The sample was peripheral blood, taken in the first trimester of pregnancy. These TCRs come from a female donor in good health, enrolled as a control in a pregnancy study. CDR3s include the opening cysteine and the closing phenylalanine or tryptophan. The D gene is left open where the match is weak. Clone size is not always given. Where it is, it says once, few, many or a class for expanded clones.

V: TRBV13
D: TRBD2
size: NA
J: TRBJ2-3
CDR3: CASRSGGAADTQYF
DNA: TGTGCCAGCAGAAGCGGGGGGGCCGCAGATACGCAGTATTTT

V: TRBV28
D: NA
size: few
J: TRBJ1-1
CDR3: CASGLTQGGAEAFF
DNA: TGTGCCAGCGGTTTGACCCAGGGAGGCGCTGAAGCTTTCTTT

V: TRBV19
D: NA
size: NA
J: TRBJ1-2
CDR3: CASSALYGYTF
DNA: TGTGCCAGTAGCGCCCTATATGGCTACACCTTC

V: TRBV19
D: TRBD1
size: NA
J: TRBJ1-1
CDR3: CASLDRVVPEAFF
DNA: TGTGCCAGTTTGGACAGGGTAGTTCCTGAAGCTTTCTTT

V: TRBV30
D: TRBD1
size: NA
J: TRBJ1-2
CDR3: CAWSPTGVNYGYTF
DNA: TGTGCCTGGAGCCCGACAGGGGTAAACTATGGCTACACCTTC

V: TRBV10-1
D: TRBD2
size: NA
J: TRBJ2-3
CDR3: CASSDGRRGGADTQYF
DNA: TGCGCCAGCTCGGATGGGAGGCGGGGGGGGGCAGATACGCAGTATTTT

V: TRBV6-5
D: NA
size: NA
J: TRBJ2-2
CDR3: CASSGNTGELFF
DNA: TGTGCCAGCAGCGGGAACACCGGGGAGCTGTTTTTT

V: TRBV27
D: NA
size: NA
J: TRBJ2-3
CDR3: CASREGEGTDTQYF
DNA: TGTGCCAGCAGAGAGGGGGAAGGCACAGATACGCAGTATTTT

V: TRBV9
D: NA
size: NA
J: TRBJ2-2
CDR3: CASSLKGAGNTGELFF
DNA: TGTGCCAGCAGCTTAAAAGGGGCAGGGAACACCGGGGAGCTGTTTTTT

V: TRBV5-3
D: NA
size: once
J: TRBJ1-3
CDR3: CARRGTTEPLLRHTIYF
DNA: TGTGCCAGAAGGGGGACAACAGAGCCCCTTTTGAGACACACCATATATTTT

V: TRBV7-9
D: TRBD2
size: once
J: TRBJ2-7
CDR3: CASRPSGRTYEQYF
DNA: TGTGCCAGCCGTCCTAGCGGACGTACCTACGAGCAGTACTTC

V: TRBV19
D: TRBD2
size: NA
J: TRBJ2-7
CDR3: CASSGGTSGRGEQYF
DNA: TGTGCCAGTAGCGGCGGGACTAGCGGGAGAGGCGAGCAGTACTTC

V: TRBV19
D: TRBD1
size: NA
J: TRBJ1-2
CDR3: CASSKTGGYGYTF
DNA: TGTGCCAGTAGTAAGACAGGGGGCTATGGCTACACCTTC

V: TRBV5-1
D: NA
size: NA
J: TRBJ2-5
CDR3: CASSLAGQKETQYF
DNA: TGCGCCAGCAGCTTGGCGGGACAAAAAGAGACCCAGTACTTC

V: TRBV18
D: NA
size: NA
J: TRBJ1-5
CDR3: CASSPPQGSNGNQPQHF
DNA: TGTGCCAGCTCACCACCCCAGGGGAGTAATGGCAATCAGCCCCAGCATTTT